This TCR beta chain was documented in a study of cytomegalovirus exposure and HLA in healthy donors. PCR was performed using 60 Vbeta and 13 Jbeta primers. The assay was immunoSEQ multiplex PCR, and TCRdb's table has in-frame clones only and misses some. The table lists under 250,000 clones, approximately 79% of them singletons. The donors, nominally healthy at sampling, likely had unrecorded immune exposures. This clonotype was sampled from a man in his forties or fifties in good health and CMV-seronegative. The sample was PBMCs.

The CDR3 protein is CASSEMTRILEQYF. The CDR3, as DNA: TGTGCCAGCAGTGAAATGACAAGGATTCTCGAGCAGTACTTC. This chain links TRBV6-1 with TRBJ2-7; D unresolved. With 2 bases removed from V and 6 bases from J, the gap between germline ends came to 14 bases. The CDR3 spans 14 residues. CDR1 is MNHNS, CDR2 SASEGT, per germline.